This T cell receptor beta chain emerged from a study of T-cell reconstitution after alpha-beta-depleted transplantation in children. As it was prepared, the TCRbeta library received unique molecular identifiers. One entry per CDR3 protein, called by TCRdb with MiXCR from the PCR reads. The sample records some 16,000 distinct CDR3 sequences, 4.5% to 6.5% being singletons. From germline, CDR1 is MNHNY and CDR2 SVGAGI (reference sequence). This CDR3 contains 11 residues. This clonotype was seen many times. A read error may account for a junction end that differs from germline. J is TRBJ2-1 and V is TRBV6-6; D unclear. Specimen: PBMCs, collected before TCRalphabeta/CD19-depleted stem cell transplant. The sequence came from a boy between 5 and 17 years old with acute lymphoblastic leukemia, due to receive a stem cell transplant. The CDR3 region has the DNA TGTGCCAGCAGTTCCTCCAATGAGCAGTTCTTC. Amino acid sequence: CASSSSNEQFF.